This T cell receptor (beta chain) was identified in a study of cytomegalovirus exposure and HLA in healthy donors. This clone appeared a few times. From germline, CDR1 is MDHEN and CDR2 SYDVKM. V shed 6 bases, J shed 3 bases, and the junction held 3 bases outside the gene matches. CDR3 length: 15 residues. The PCR contained 60 Vbeta and 13 Jbeta primers. This table comes from immunoSEQ multiplex PCR, and its TCRdb copy is limited to in-frame clones, with some not included. The sample holds 150,000 to 180,000 clones, over 70% seen once. The V and J genes are TRBV28 and TRBJ2-3; TRBD2 agrees at 13 bases. The specimen sequenced was PBMCs. This sequence originates from a man younger than 45 in good health and CMV-seronegative. CDR3 DNA sequence: TGTGCCAGCAGCTCGGGACTAGCGGGGACAGATACGCAGTATTTT. This encodes CASSSGLAGTDTQYF. The whole variable domain, remainder taken from reference TRBV28 and TRBJ2-3, is DVKVTQSSRYLVKRTGEKVFLECVQDMDHENMFWYRQDPGLGLRLIYFSYDVKMKEKGDIPEGYSVSREKKERFSLILESASTNQTSMYLCASSSGLAGTDTQYFGPGTRLTVL.